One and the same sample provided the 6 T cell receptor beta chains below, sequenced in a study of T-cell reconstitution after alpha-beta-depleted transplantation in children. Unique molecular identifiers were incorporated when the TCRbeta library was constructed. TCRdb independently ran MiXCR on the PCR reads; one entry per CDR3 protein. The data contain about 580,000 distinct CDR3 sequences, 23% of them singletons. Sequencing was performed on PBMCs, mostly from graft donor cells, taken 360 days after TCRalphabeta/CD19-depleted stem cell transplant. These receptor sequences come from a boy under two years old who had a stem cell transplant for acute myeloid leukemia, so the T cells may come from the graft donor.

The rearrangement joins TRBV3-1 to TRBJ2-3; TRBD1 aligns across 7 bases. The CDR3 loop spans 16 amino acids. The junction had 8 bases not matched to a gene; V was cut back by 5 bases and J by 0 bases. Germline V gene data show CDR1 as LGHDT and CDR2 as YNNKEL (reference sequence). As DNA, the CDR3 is TGTGCCAGCAGCACCCGGACAGGAGGAAGCACAGATACGCAGTATTTT. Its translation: CASSTRTGGSTDTQYF.

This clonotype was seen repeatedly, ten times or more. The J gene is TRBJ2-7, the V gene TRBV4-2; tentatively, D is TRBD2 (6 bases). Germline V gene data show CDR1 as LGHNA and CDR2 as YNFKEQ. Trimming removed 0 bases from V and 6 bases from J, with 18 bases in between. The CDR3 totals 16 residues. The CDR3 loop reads CASSQEMRWRGPEQYV. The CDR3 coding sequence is TGTGCCAGCAGCCAAGAAATGAGATGGCGGGGTCCCGAGCAGTACGTC.

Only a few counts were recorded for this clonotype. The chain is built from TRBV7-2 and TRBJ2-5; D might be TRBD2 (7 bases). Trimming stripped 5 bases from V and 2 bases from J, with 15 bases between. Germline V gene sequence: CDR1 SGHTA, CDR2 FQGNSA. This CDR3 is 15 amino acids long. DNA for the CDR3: TGTGCCAGCAGCCAGGGAGGGGGGGTTCAAGAGACCCAGTACTTC. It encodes CASSQGGGVQETQYF.

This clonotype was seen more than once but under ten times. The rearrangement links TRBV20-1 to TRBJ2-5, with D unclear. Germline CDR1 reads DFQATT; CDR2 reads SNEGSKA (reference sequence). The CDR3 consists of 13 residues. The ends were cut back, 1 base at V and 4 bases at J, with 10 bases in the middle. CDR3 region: CSARGDSSETQYF. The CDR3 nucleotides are TGCAGTGCTAGAGGAGATAGCTCAGAGACCCAGTACTTC.

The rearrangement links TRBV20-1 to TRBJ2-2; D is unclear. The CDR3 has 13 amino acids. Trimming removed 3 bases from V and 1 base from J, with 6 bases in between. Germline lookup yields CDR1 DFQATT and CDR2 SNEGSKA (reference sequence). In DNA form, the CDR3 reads TGCAGTGCTAGTTCAGGGAACACCGGGGAGCTGTTTTTT. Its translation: CSASSGNTGELFF.

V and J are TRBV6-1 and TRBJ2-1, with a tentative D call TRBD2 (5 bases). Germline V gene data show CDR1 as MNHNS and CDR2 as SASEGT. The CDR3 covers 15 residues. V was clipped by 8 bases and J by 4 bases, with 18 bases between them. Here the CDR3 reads CASRPSGIYYNEQFF. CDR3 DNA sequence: TGTGCCAGCCGTCCAAGCGGTATCTATTACAATGAGCAGTTCTTC.